What follows are 18 T cell receptor beta chains derived from one specimen sequenced in a study of early T cells in non-severe SARS-CoV-2 infection listed by TCRdb under 2021. Preparation of the library involved 5' RACE. TCRdb shows the sequencer as NextSeq 500. TCRdb cleaned the public reads at Q25 with fastp, built clones with MiXCR and kept in-frame beta chains. Each entry merges the rows of one CDR3 protein and shows their most common DNA and genes. The sample table shows tens of thousands of distinct CDR3 sequences, and 6.2% are seen once. The ten largest clones capture around 7% of the sample. The sequencing here drew on whole blood, taken at baseline. These receptors were obtained from an adult who was a healthcare worker with PCR-confirmed SARS-CoV-2 infection or an uninfected control (not recorded which).

This clonotype was counted at least ten times. The rearrangement uses TRBV6-1 and TRBJ1-5; D perhaps matches TRBD1 (5 bases). The CDR3 totals 14 residues. Germline V gives CDR1 MNHNS, CDR2 SASEGT. Trimming took off 7 bases at V and 3 bases at J, with 13 bases between the two ends. DNA for the CDR3: TGTGCCAGCATTGACAGTTGGCTCAATCAGCCCCAGCATTTT. Protein: CASIDSWLNQPQHF.

This clonotype was detected many times. The chain employs TRBV12-3 or TRBV12-4 and TRBJ1-2, with D unclear. Deletions cut 1 base from V and 7 bases from J, with 10 bases between. This CDR3 spans 13 amino acids. CDR3 sequence: CASSLEGGLGYTF. CDR3 nucleotide sequence: TGTGCCAGCAGTTTAGAAGGAGGGCTTGGCTACACCTTC.

This clonotype was counted between two and nine times. The chain carries TRBV6-6 and TRBJ2-3; D unclear. With 2 bases removed from V and 0 bases from J, the gap between germline ends came to 12 bases. CDR1 and CDR2 from the germline V gene are MNHNY and SVGAGI (reference sequence). The CDR3 runs to 16 residues. The CDR3 region has the DNA TGTGCCAGCAGTTACGACGAGCAGGTTAGCACAGATACGCAGTATTTT. Translated: CASSYDEQVSTDTQYF.

This clonotype came up many times. The chain has TRBV5-1 and TRBJ1-5; no definite D call. The V end lost 0 bases, the J end lost 5 bases, and 9 bases lay between the germline ends. Germline CDR1 SGHRS, CDR2 YFSETQ. The CDR3 spans 14 residues. CDR3 coding DNA: TGCGCCAGCAGCTTGGGAGGGAACGATCAGCCCCAGCATTTT. It is translated as CASSLGGNDQPQHF. The whole variable domain, filled in from reference TRBV5-1 and TRBJ1-5, reads KAGVTQTPRYLIKTRGQQVTLSCSPISGHRSVSWYQQTPGQGLQFLFEYFSETQRNKGNFPGRFSGRQFSNSRSEMNVSTLELGDSALYLCASSLGGNDQPQHFGDGTRLSIL.

Ten or more counts support this clonotype. The gene calls are TRBV29-1 and TRBJ1-2; D is perhaps TRBD1 (5 bases). V was shortened by 4 bases and J by 5 bases, with 20 bases between the two germline ends. Germline loops: CDR1 SQVTM, CDR2 ANQGSEA. The CDR3 has 15 amino acids. The CDR3 bases are TGCAGCGTTGGACAGCCCCTGTCCCCCCCGTATGGCTACACCTTC. This translates into CSVGQPLSPPYGYTF.

In this sample, this clonotype turned up many times. The CDR3 loop reads CSAREIWDSGNTEAFF. CDR3 in DNA: TGCAGTGCTAGAGAGATCTGGGACAGTGGAAACACTGAAGCTTTCTTT. The rearrangement joins TRBV20-1 to TRBJ1-1; 7 bases are shared with TRBD1. Germline V CDR1 and CDR2: DFQATT, SNEGSKA (reference sequence). The junction had 9 bases not matched to a gene; V was cut back by 0 bases and J by 2 bases. There are 16 residues in the CDR3.

This clonotype has a handful of counts. V usage is TRBV4-3 and J usage is TRBJ1-4; no definite D call. The germline V gene encodes CDR1 LGHNA and CDR2 YSLEER. V was pared by 0 bases and J by 0 bases, with 14 bases between. This CDR3 region has 18 residues. The CDR3, as DNA: TGCGCCAGCAGCCAAGATGGGCCAGGTGATTCAACTAATGAAAAACTGTTTTTT. This codes for CASSQDGPGDSTNEKLFF.

This clonotype was observed at least ten times. V and J are TRBV4-2 and TRBJ2-7, with a possible D match to TRBD2 (6 bases). The length of the CDR3 is 16 residues. CDR1 is LGHNA, CDR2 YNFKEQ, per germline. Trimming stripped 0 bases from V and 1 base from J, with 13 bases between. The CDR3 DNA is TGTGCCAGCAGCCAAGAGGACGGGAGTAGGTCCTACGAGCAGTACTTC. As protein: CASSQEDGSRSYEQYF.

This clonotype has at least ten counts. This chain joins TRBV7-8 and TRBJ2-7; D is possibly TRBD1 or TRBD2 (5 bases each). V was trimmed by 1 base and J by 1 base, leaving 11 bases between them. The CDR3 totals 15 residues. Germline CDR1 and CDR2: SGHVS and FQNEAQ. This CDR3 is CASSLGGRGSYEQYF. The CDR3 nucleotides read TGTGCCAGCAGCTTAGGGGGCCGAGGGTCCTACGAGCAGTACTTC.

This clonotype was recorded a few times. The genes are TRBV28 and TRBJ2-5; TRBD1 aligns across 8 bases. The junction had 9 bases not matched to a gene; V was cut back by 5 bases and J by 4 bases. The CDR3 runs to 15 residues. Germline CDR1 MDHEN, CDR2 SYDVKM. DNA for the CDR3: TGTGCCAGCAGTCCCGGGACAGGCCGTCGAGAGACCCAGTACTTC. Its protein product is CASSPGTGRRETQYF.

The chain has TRBV6-2 or TRBV6-3 and TRBJ1-5; D gene unclear. Per germline, CDR1 MNHEY and CDR2 SVGEGT. Trimming cost V 7 bases and J 7 bases, with 17 bases left between them. This CDR3 contains 14 residues. CDR3 protein: CASKGPGSEQPQHF. As DNA, the CDR3 is TGTGCCAGCAAAGGGCCTGGGTCGGAGCAGCCCCAGCATTTT.

In this sample, this clonotype turned up many times. The chain links TRBV11-2 to TRBJ2-7; D remains unclear. The germline V gene has CDR1 SGHAT and CDR2 FQNNGV. V lost 5 bases and J 0 bases, leaving 5 bases between the germline ends. This CDR3 is 12 amino acids long. The CDR3 DNA is TGTGCCAGCAGCCCCCGCTCCTACGAGCAGTACTTC. Amino acid sequence: CASSPRSYEQYF.

This chain connects TRBV28 to TRBJ2-7, with 10 bases aligning to TRBD1. Germline CDR1 reads MDHEN; CDR2 reads SYDVKM. This CDR3 region has 14 residues. The ends lost 7 bases at V and 4 bases at J; junction bases unmatched: 7. The DNA of the CDR3 is TGTGCCAGCACCGTGACAGGGGGCTTTTACGAGCAGTACTTC. Its translation is CASTVTGGFYEQYF. Variable domain in full (rest from reference TRBV28 and TRBJ2-7): DVKVTQSSRYLVKRTGEKVFLECVQDMDHENMFWYRQDPGLGLRLIYFSYDVKMKEKGDIPEGYSVSREKKERFSLILESASTNQTSMYLCASTVTGGFYEQYFGPGTRLTVT.

The table lists this clonotype with a few counts. V usage is TRBV4-3 and J usage is TRBJ2-1; maybe TRBD2 (6 bases). Germline V gene sequence: CDR1 LGHNA, CDR2 YSLEER. The V end was cut by 3 bases, the J end by 6 bases, with 15 bases between. This CDR3 has 15 residues. CDR3 amino acids: CASSQSGEAPNEQFF. DNA for the CDR3: TGCGCCAGCAGCCAGTCGGGGGAGGCCCCCAATGAGCAGTTCTTC.

This clonotype has only a few counts. J is TRBJ2-5 and V is TRBV20-1; tentative D call: TRBD1 (6 bases). CDR3 length equals 13 residues. Germline V lookup: CDR1 DFQATT, CDR2 SNEGSKA (reference sequence). The germline V and J ends were trimmed by 3 bases and 5 bases, with 13 bases remaining between them. The CDR3 spells CSASIVRGETQYF. CDR3 sequence (DNA): TGCAGTGCTAGTATCGTGAGGGGGGAGACCCAGTACTTC.

This clonotype was seen more than once but under ten times. This rearrangement joins TRBV19 to TRBJ2-1; tentatively, D is TRBD2 (5 bases). From germline, CDR1 is LNHDA and CDR2 SQIVND (reference sequence). V lost 2 bases and J lost 9, with 17 bases in between. The CDR3 length is 15 residues. The CDR3 region has the DNA TGTGCCAGTAGTATACTAGCCGGATTAGAGGGTGAGCAGTTCTTC. Translating gives CASSILAGLEGEQFF.

The V call is TRBV6-6, the J call TRBJ2-5, with 12 positions matching TRBD2. This CDR3 comprises 17 residues. Germline V lookup: CDR1 MNHNY, CDR2 SVGAGI (reference sequence). Germline trimming cut 5 bases from V and 5 bases from J; bases unmatched to any gene: 12. The CDR3 reads CASSRLAGVSGDETQYF. The CDR3 DNA sequence: TGTGCCAGCAGTAGACTAGCGGGAGTTTCGGGGGATGAGACCCAGTACTTC.

This clonotype was seen only a few times. V and J are TRBV6-2 or TRBV6-3 and TRBJ2-7; D gene ambiguous. The V gene lost 6 bases and the J gene lost 7 bases, with 13 bases spanning the gap. The germline V gene encodes CDR1 MNHEY and CDR2 SVGEGT. The CDR3 runs to 12 residues. The CDR3 DNA reads TGTGCCAGCAGCTACCCGCCGGCAGAGCAGTACTTC. The encoded protein is CASSYPPAEQYF.